These 18 T cell receptor beta chains were all obtained from the same sample, sequenced in a study of blood T cell repertoires in COVID-19 (dated by TCRdb to about 2020). The library was produced with the immunoSEQ multiplex PCR assay. TCRdb holds this immuneACCESS table with in-frame rearrangements only. Some clones are missing; in checked studies, unresolved V genes explain under half, and the rest has no known cause. The sample data list approximately 500,000 clones, and roughly 89% of these were observed just once. Around 8% of the sample lies in the top ten. The source material was peripheral blood. Receptors were obtained from a woman in her forties or fifties with COVID-19, enrolled during active disease.

The sample holds one count of this clone. This sequence joins TRBV5-1 and TRBJ1-1; 8 bases fit TRBD1. V dropped 4 bases and J dropped 1; count of bases not matched to a gene: 6. The CDR3 contains 15 residues. CDR1 and CDR2 from the germline V gene are SGHRS and YFSETQ. The CDR3 here is CASSVSGTGNTEAFF. The CDR3, as DNA: TGCGCCAGCAGCGTCTCCGGGACAGGGAACACTGAAGCTTTCTTT.

The chain couples TRBV10-1 to TRBJ1-1; a weak D match, TRBD1 (6 bases). With 6 bases removed from V and 0 bases from J, the gap between germline ends came to 11 bases. The CDR3 spans 14 residues. The germline CDR1 and CDR2 sequences are WNHNN and SYGVQD (reference sequence). DNA for the CDR3: TGCGCCAGCAGCCCTACAGGGTTGAACACTGAAGCTTTCTTT. Residues: CASSPTGLNTEAFF.

This chain connects TRBV3-1 (or the pseudogene TRBV3-2) to TRBJ1-2; no firm D call. Germline V gives CDR1 LGHDT, CDR2 YNNKEL (reference sequence). Trimming pared 1 base from V and 4 bases from J, leaving 10 bases between. The CDR3 spans 14 residues. The chain's CDR3 is CASSQVPGSYGYTF. For the CDR3, the DNA is TGTGCCAGCAGCCAAGTACCGGGAAGCTATGGCTACACCTTC.

V and J are TRBV11-2 and TRBJ1-2; TRBD1 matches 12 bases. Germline-derived CDR1 and CDR2 are SGHAT and FQNNGV. V was pared by 5 bases and J by 10 bases, with 11 bases of the junction left unmatched. The CDR3 loop spans 15 amino acids. CDR3 protein: CASSQLPGQGATYTF. The CDR3 DNA reads as TGTGCCAGCAGCCAACTTCCGGGACAGGGGGCAACCTACACCTTC. Supplemented by reference TRBV11-2 and TRBJ1-2, the full variable domain reads EAGVAQSPRYKIIEKRQSVAFWCNPISGHATLYWYQQILGQGPKLLIQFQNNGVVDDSQLPKDRFSAERLKGVDSTLKIQPAKLEDSAVYLCASSQLPGQGATYTFGSGTRLTVV.

This chain joins TRBV19 and TRBJ1-2; tentatively, D is TRBD1 (5 bases). V was clipped by 4 bases and J by 8 bases, with 14 bases between them. CDR3 length: 13 residues. Germline assignment: CDR1 LNHDA and CDR2 SQIVND (reference sequence). The CDR3 coding sequence is TGTGCCAGTAGTACGGCGGGGGGGGACGGCTACACCTTC. Protein product: CASSTAGGDGYTF. The variable domain in full, completed from reference TRBV19 and TRBJ1-2, reads DGGITQSPKYLFRKEGQNVTLSCEQNLNHDAMYWYRQDPGQGLRLIYYSQIVNDFQKGDIAEGYSVSREKKESFPLTVTSAQKNPTAFYLCASSTAGGDGYTFGSGTRLTVV.

This sequence joins TRBV2 and TRBJ2-4; D is undetermined. The CDR3 runs to 14 residues. Trimming removed 6 bases from V and 3 bases from J, with 12 bases in between. Germline V gene data show CDR1 as SNHLY and CDR2 as FYNNEI. Here the CDR3 DNA reads TGTGCCAGCAGGCAAGAGGTACACAAAAACATTCAGTACTTC. Translation: CASRQEVHKNIQYF.

The chain has TRBV7-2 and TRBJ1-2; a possible D gene is TRBD1 (6 bases). V was cut by 3 bases and J by 6 bases, with 11 bases left in between. The CDR3 totals 13 residues. The germline V gene encodes CDR1 SGHTA and CDR2 FQGNSA. CDR3 nucleotide sequence: TGTGCCAGCAGCTTTAGCGGGACAAATGGCTACACCTTC. This sequence encodes CASSFSGTNGYTF.

The rearrangement links TRBV2 to TRBJ1-1; D may be TRBD1 (5 bases). Deletions cut 5 bases from V and 6 bases from J, with 10 bases between. The V gene's germline CDR1 is SNHLY and CDR2 FYNNEI. The CDR3 loop spans 12 amino acids. The CDR3 DNA reads TGTGCCAGCAGTTACCAGGGTGCTGAAGCTTTCTTT. Translated: CASSYQGAEAFF.

The chain uses TRBV6-2 or TRBV6-3 and TRBJ2-2; TRBD2 matches 11 bases. Germline V gene sequence: CDR1 MNHEY, CDR2 SVGEGT. The CDR3 extends over 15 amino acids. Trimming took 5 bases from V and 3 from J; bases not matched to a gene: 2. The DNA of the CDR3 is TGTGCCAGCAGTCAGACTAGCGGGGACACCGGGGAGCTGTTTTTT. Encoded protein: CASSQTSGDTGELFF.

This clone was found a few times. The chain has TRBV2 and TRBJ2-7; TRBD1 is a possible D gene (5 bases). This CDR3 region has 13 residues. V was pared by 5 bases and J by 3 bases, with 11 bases between. The germline V gene encodes CDR1 SNHLY and CDR2 FYNNEI. CDR3 in amino acids: CASSPDTIYEQYF. CDR3 DNA: TGTGCCAGCAGTCCGGACACAATCTACGAGCAGTACTTC.

This clone has just one count. V usage is TRBV27 and J usage is TRBJ2-2; 7 positions match TRBD2. J gave up 4 bases and V 2 bases, and 1 base lay outside the gene matches. In germline, CDR1 is MNHEY, CDR2 SMNVEV (reference sequence). This CDR3 comprises 14 residues. CDR3 loop: CASSLREGTGELFF. DNA for the CDR3: TGTGCCAGCAGTTTAAGGGAGGGCACCGGGGAGCTGTTTTTT.

V is TRBV4-1 and J is TRBJ1-2; the D gene is possibly TRBD1 (6 bases). Trimming shortened V by 2 bases and J by 2 bases, and 24 bases separated the two germline ends. The germline CDR1 and CDR2 sequences are MGHRA and YSYEKL. The CDR3 is 19 amino acids. The chain's CDR3 is CASSQPQDSLGLYNYGYTF. DNA for the CDR3: TGCGCCAGCAGCCAACCCCAGGACAGCCTCGGACTCTACAACTATGGCTACACCTTC.

CDR3 sequence (DNA): TGTGCCTGGACCCCTGCGACACAGAACTATGGCTACACCTTC. The encoded protein is CAWTPATQNYGYTF. V gene TRBV30 combines with J gene TRBJ1-2; D is undetermined. The germline V gene encodes CDR1 GTSNPN and CDR2 SVGIG (reference sequence). The V gene lost 4 bases and the J gene lost 2 bases, with 14 bases spanning the gap. The CDR3 sequence is 14 residues long.

V and J are TRBV27 and TRBJ2-1; TRBD2 aligns across 14 bases. Trimming at V came to 2 bases and at J to 10 bases, leaving 7 bases not matched to a gene. The CDR3 sequence is 16 residues long. Germline CDR1 MNHEY, CDR2 SMNVEV (reference sequence). This CDR3 reads CASSLPRLAGGNEQFF. The CDR3 DNA reads as TGTGCCAGCAGTTTACCCCGACTAGCGGGGGGGAACGAGCAGTTCTTC.

The gene calls are TRBV3-1 (or the pseudogene TRBV3-2) and TRBJ1-3, with D possibly matching TRBD1 (5 bases). Deletions cut 2 bases from V and 2 bases from J, with 13 bases between. Germline assignment: CDR1 LGHDT and CDR2 YNNKEL (reference sequence). The CDR3 consists of 16 residues. The CDR3 loop reads CASSQRPVRAGNTIYF. CDR3 coding DNA: TGTGCCAGCAGCCAACGTCCAGTCAGGGCTGGAAACACCATATATTTT.

As to this clone: This specimen includes other DNA sequences encoding the same CDR3. CDR3 sequence reads: CASSYSGTGIDTQYF. CDR3 bases: TGTGCCAGCAGTTACTCGGGGACAGGGATCGATACGCAGTATTTT. This chain uses TRBV6-5 with TRBJ2-3; 9 bases map to TRBD1. The length of the CDR3 is 15 residues. The germline V gene encodes CDR1 MNHEY and CDR2 SVGAGI. The junction had 4 bases not matched to a gene; V was cut back by 0 bases and J by 6 bases.

Comment on this clone: Additional DNA sequences in this sample encode the identical CDR3. The chain links TRBV9 to TRBJ2-3, with 7 bases lining up with TRBD2. Unmatched junction bases numbered 5, after V lost 3 bases and J lost 1 base. Germline values: CDR1 SGDLS, CDR2 YYNGEE. CDR3 length: 15 amino acids. CDR3 DNA: TGTGCCAGCAGCGGCCTGGCGGGGGGCACAGATACGCAGTATTTT. It encodes CASSGLAGGTDTQYF.

The gene calls are TRBV10-3 and TRBJ2-7; 11 nucleotides agree with TRBD2. The germline gives CDR1 ENHRY, CDR2 SYGVKD. This CDR3 region has 16 residues. With 2 bases clipped from V and 1 base from J, the junction kept 4 bases outside the gene matches. The DNA of the CDR3 is TGTGCCATCAGTGAGCGGGGGACTAGCGGATCCTACGAGCAGTACTTC. Protein: CAISERGTSGSYEQYF.